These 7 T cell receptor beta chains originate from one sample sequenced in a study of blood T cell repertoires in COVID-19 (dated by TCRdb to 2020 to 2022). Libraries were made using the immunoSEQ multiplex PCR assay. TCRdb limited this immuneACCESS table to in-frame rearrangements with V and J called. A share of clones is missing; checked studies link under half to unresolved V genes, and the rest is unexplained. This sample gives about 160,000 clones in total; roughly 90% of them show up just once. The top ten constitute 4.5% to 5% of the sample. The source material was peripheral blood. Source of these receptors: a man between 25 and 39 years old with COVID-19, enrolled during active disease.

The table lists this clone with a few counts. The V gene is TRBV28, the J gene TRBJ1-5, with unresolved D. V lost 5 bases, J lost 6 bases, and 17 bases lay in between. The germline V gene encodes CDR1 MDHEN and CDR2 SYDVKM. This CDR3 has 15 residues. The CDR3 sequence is CASSGRLTTSQPQHF. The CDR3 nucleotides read TGTGCCAGCAGTGGGAGACTTACGACGTCTCAGCCCCAGCATTTT.

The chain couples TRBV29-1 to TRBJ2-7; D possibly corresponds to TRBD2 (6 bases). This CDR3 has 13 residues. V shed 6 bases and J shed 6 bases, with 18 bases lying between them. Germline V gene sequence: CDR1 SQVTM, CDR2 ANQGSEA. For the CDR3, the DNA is TGCAGCGTCGGAGGAGCGGGTATTCGCGAGCAGTACTTC. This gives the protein CSVGGAGIREQYF.

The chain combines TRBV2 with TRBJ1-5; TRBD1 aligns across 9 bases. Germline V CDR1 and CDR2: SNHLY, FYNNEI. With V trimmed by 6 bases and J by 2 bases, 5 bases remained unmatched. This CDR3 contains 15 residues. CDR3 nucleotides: TGTGCCAGCAGCCAGGGGGACAGGGGCAATCAGCCCCAGCATTTT. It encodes CASSQGDRGNQPQHF. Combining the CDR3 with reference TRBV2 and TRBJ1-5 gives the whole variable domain EPEVTQTPSHQVTQMGQEVILRCVPISNHLYFYWYRQILGQKVEFLVSFYNNEISEKSEIFDDQFSVERPDGSNFTLKIRSTKLEDSAMYFCASSQGDRGNQPQHFGDGTRLSIL.

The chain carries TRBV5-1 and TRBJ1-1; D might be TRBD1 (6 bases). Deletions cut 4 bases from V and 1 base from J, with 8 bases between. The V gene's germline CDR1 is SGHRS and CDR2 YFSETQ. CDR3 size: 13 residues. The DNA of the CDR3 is TGCGCCAGCAGCATGGGACAGAACACTGAAGCTTTCTTT. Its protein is CASSMGQNTEAFF.

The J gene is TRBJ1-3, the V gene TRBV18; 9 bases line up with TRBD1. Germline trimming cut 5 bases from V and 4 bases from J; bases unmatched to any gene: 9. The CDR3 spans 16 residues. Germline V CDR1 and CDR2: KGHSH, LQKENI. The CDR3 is CASSVSGTGTGNTIYF. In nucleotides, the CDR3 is TGTGCCAGCTCAGTGTCCGGGACAGGGACAGGAAACACCATATATTTT.

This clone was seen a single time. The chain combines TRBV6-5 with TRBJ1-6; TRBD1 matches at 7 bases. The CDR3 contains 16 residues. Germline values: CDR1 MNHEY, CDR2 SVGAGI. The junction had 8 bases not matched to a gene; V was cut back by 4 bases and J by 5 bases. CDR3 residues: CASSSHGQENNSPLHF. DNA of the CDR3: TGTGCCAGCAGTTCTCACGGACAGGAGAATAATTCACCCCTCCACTTT.

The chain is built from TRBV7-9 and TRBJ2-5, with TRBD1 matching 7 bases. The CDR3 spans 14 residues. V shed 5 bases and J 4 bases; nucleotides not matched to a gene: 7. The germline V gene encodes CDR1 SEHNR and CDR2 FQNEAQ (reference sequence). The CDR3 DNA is TGTGCCAGCAGCCCACAGGGGACAATAGAGACCCAGTACTTC. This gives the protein CASSPQGTIETQYF.